The next 22 T cell receptor beta chains were all read from a single sample in a study of cytomegalovirus exposure and HLA in healthy donors (dated by TCRdb to 2017 to 2019). The library came from the immunoSEQ multiplex PCR assay. For the multiplex PCR, a mixture combining 60 forward primers for TCR Vbeta segments and 13 reverse primers for TCR Jbeta segments was used. TCRdb's version of the immuneACCESS table is confined to in-frame rearrangements and falls short of the full clone set. An unresolved V gene accounts for under half of the shortfall where checked; the remainder is of unknown origin. The sample's records list about 52,000 clones. In total, the top ten clones hold approximately 13% of the sample. Sequenced material: PBMCs. The source of these receptors is a woman aged 60-70 years in good health and CMV-seropositive.

The chain links TRBV4-1 to TRBJ2-7; 8 positions match TRBD1. The CDR3 has 15 amino acids. Germline CDR1 and CDR2: MGHRA and YSYEKL. V shed 4 bases, J shed 1 base, and the junction held 6 bases outside the gene matches. CDR3 loop: CASSPPGQGSYEQYF. The CDR3 DNA reads as TGCGCCAGCAGCCCCCCCGGACAGGGTTCCTACGAGCAGTACTTC.

The chain combines TRBV6-1 with TRBJ1-4; 7 bases are a match to TRBD1. The length of the CDR3 is 14 residues. From germline, CDR1 is MNHNS and CDR2 SASEGT. Trimming cost V 6 bases and J 6 bases; bases outside gene matches: 7. This chain's CDR3 is CASRGRQGDEKLFF. In DNA form, the CDR3 reads TGTGCCAGCAGAGGGAGACAGGGCGATGAAAAACTGTTTTTT.

This CDR3 is CASSYGTGLSSYEQYF. The CDR3 DNA follows: TGTGCCAGCAGTTATGGTACAGGGCTGAGCTCCTACGAGCAGTACTTC. V gene TRBV6-5 combines with J gene TRBJ2-7, with D possibly being TRBD1 (6 bases). Germline CDR1 MNHEY, CDR2 SVGAGI. CDR3 length: 16 residues. Trimming removed 3 bases at V and 0 bases at J, with 15 bases between.

The V and J genes are TRBV5-1 and TRBJ1-1; weak D call: TRBD1 (5 bases). The ends were cut back, 4 bases at V and 3 bases at J, with 13 bases in the middle. This CDR3 is built from 14 residues. Germline V gene sequence: CDR1 SGHRS, CDR2 YFSETQ. The CDR3 is CASSTGLWDTEAFF. For the CDR3, the DNA is TGCGCCAGCAGCACGGGACTCTGGGACACTGAAGCTTTCTTT.

This chain joins TRBV5-1 and TRBJ2-7; TRBD1 is a possible D gene (6 bases). Per the germline V gene, CDR1 is SGHRS and CDR2 is YFSETQ. The germline V and J ends were trimmed by 4 bases and 4 bases, with 18 bases remaining between them. The CDR3 contains 15 residues. CDR3 region: CASSVGPGEVYEQYF. The CDR3 DNA is TGCGCCAGCAGCGTAGGACCAGGGGAAGTTTACGAGCAGTACTTC. Full variable domain (remainder filled in from reference TRBV5-1 and TRBJ2-7): KAGVTQTPRYLIKTRGQQVTLSCSPISGHRSVSWYQQTPGQGLQFLFEYFSETQRNKGNFPGRFSGRQFSNSRSEMNVSTLELGDSALYLCASSVGPGEVYEQYFGPGTRLTVT.

The chain combines TRBV6-1 with TRBJ1-2; D gene uncertain. From germline, CDR1 is MNHNS and CDR2 SASEGT. Trimming cost V 6 bases and J 10 bases, with 6 bases left between them. The CDR3 runs 9 residues. CDR3 region: CASSTDYTF. For the CDR3, the DNA is TGTGCCAGCAGCACAGACTACACCTTC.

The genes are TRBV19 and TRBJ1-5, with 10 bases fitting TRBD1. V lost 9 bases and J lost 5; bases outside the gene matches: 7. This CDR3 has 14 residues. Germline V gives CDR1 LNHDA, CDR2 SQIVND (reference sequence). CDR3 region: CASRLGQGDQPQHF. CDR3 coding DNA: TGTGCCAGCCGGCTCGGACAGGGGGATCAGCCCCAGCATTTT.

The rearrangement links TRBV19 to TRBJ2-7; D might be TRBD2 (5 bases). V shed 9 bases and J shed 2 bases, with 23 bases lying between them. The CDR3 length is 16 residues. Germline V CDR1 and CDR2: LNHDA, SQIVND (reference sequence). CDR3 amino acids: CARESRAPLSAYEQYF. CDR3 in DNA: TGTGCCAGGGAGAGTCGGGCGCCGCTTAGCGCCTACGAGCAGTACTTC.

This rearrangement joins TRBV2 to TRBJ2-5; 7 positions match TRBD2. The CDR3 totals 14 residues. With 6 bases clipped from V and 2 bases from J, the junction kept 6 bases outside the gene matches. CDR1 is SNHLY, CDR2 FYNNEI, per germline. CDR3 in DNA: TGTGCCAGCAGACCCGGGACTACACAAGAGACCCAGTACTTC. This gives the protein CASRPGTTQETQYF.

In regard to this clone: An end of the junction differs from the germline gene, which may be a read error. This chain uses TRBV7-7 with TRBJ1-1; D perhaps matches TRBD1 (5 bases). The CDR3 runs 13 residues. Germline V CDR1 and CDR2: SSHAT, FNYEAQ (reference sequence). The CDR3 protein is CASSPTQGSEAFF. The CDR3, as DNA: TGTGCTAGCAGCCCAACTCAGGGCTCTGAAGCTTTCTTT.

The rearrangement links TRBV1 to TRBJ2-2; TRBD2 is the table's D call and was not checked against the DNA. TRBV1 is a pseudogene. The CDR3 has 18 residues. CDR3 region: CTSSQGSSGGVQTGELFF. CDR3 coding DNA: TGCACCAGCAGCCAAGGTTCTAGCGGGGGGGTCCAAACCGGGGAGCTGTTTTTT.

The chain links TRBV2 to TRBJ1-5, with D perhaps matching TRBD1 (5 bases). V shed 8 bases and J shed 2 bases, with 10 bases lying between them. Germline V gene lookup returns CDR1 SNHLY and CDR2 FYNNEI. The CDR3 loop spans 13 amino acids. Written as DNA, the CDR3 is TGTGCCAGCCTTGGGGGGGGCAATCAGCCCCAGCATTTT. Translated: CASLGGGNQPQHF. The variable domain in full, with the rest retrieved from reference TRBV2 and TRBJ1-5, is EPEVTQTPSHQVTQMGQEVILRCVPISNHLYFYWYRQILGQKVEFLVSFYNNEISEKSEIFDDQFSVERPDGSNFTLKIRSTKLEDSAMYFCASLGGGNQPQHFGDGTRLSIL.

The J gene is TRBJ2-5, the V gene TRBV4-1, with TRBD2 matching 11 bases. V shed 4 bases and J 1 base; nucleotides not matched to a gene: 5. Germline V lookup: CDR1 MGHRA, CDR2 YSYEKL. CDR3 length equals 16 residues. This chain's CDR3 is CASSLPSGGTQETQYF. CDR3 bases: TGCGCCAGCAGCCTACCTAGCGGGGGGACCCAAGAGACCCAGTACTTC.

The rearrangement uses TRBV27 and TRBJ1-1, with 7 positions matching TRBD1. The CDR3 contains 16 residues. The junction had 8 bases not matched to a gene; V was cut back by 3 bases and J by 1 base. Germline V gene sequence: CDR1 MNHEY, CDR2 SMNVEV (reference sequence). The CDR3 region is CASSLTGTARNTEAFF. The CDR3 coding sequence is TGTGCCAGCAGTTTGACAGGGACAGCCAGGAACACTGAAGCTTTCTTT.

CDR3 sequence reads: CASSFTSGGFQETQYF. The CDR3 DNA follows: TGTGCCAGCAGCTTTACAAGCGGGGGGTTCCAAGAGACCCAGTACTTC. The chain carries TRBV11-3 and TRBJ2-5, with 9 bases lining up with TRBD2. The junction had 6 bases not matched to a gene; V was cut back by 3 bases and J by 1 base. This CDR3 is 16 amino acids long. The V gene's germline CDR1 is SGHNT and CDR2 YENEEA.

This sequence joins TRBV19 and TRBJ2-7, with 8 positions matching TRBD2. Per the germline V gene, CDR1 is LNHDA and CDR2 is SQIVND (reference sequence). This CDR3 spans 14 amino acids. V lost 6 bases, J lost 3 bases, and 7 bases stayed unmatched. Here the CDR3 DNA reads TGTGCCAGTAGGAGCGGGGGCGCCAACTACGAGCAGTACTTC. Its protein is CASRSGGANYEQYF.

V usage is TRBV5-1 and J usage is TRBJ1-2; 10 positions match TRBD1. CDR1 and CDR2 (germline): SGHRS, YFSETQ. The trim removed 0 bases at V and 6 bases at J, leaving 8 bases unmatched. The CDR3 covers 16 residues. As DNA, the CDR3 is TGCGCCAGCAGCTTGGCTCCAGGACAGGGGGGTAATGGCTACACCTTC. Translation: CASSLAPGQGGNGYTF. Full variable domain (missing parts from reference TRBV5-1 and TRBJ1-2): KAGVTQTPRYLIKTRGQQVTLSCSPISGHRSVSWYQQTPGQGLQFLFEYFSETQRNKGNFPGRFSGRQFSNSRSEMNVSTLELGDSALYLCASSLAPGQGGNGYTFGSGTRLTVV.

This chain connects TRBV5-1 to TRBJ1-4, with 8 positions matching TRBD1. V gave up 3 bases and J gave up 8 bases; unmatched junction bases: 9. The CDR3 runs 15 residues. Germline V gives CDR1 SGHRS, CDR2 YFSETQ. The CDR3 region is CASSSRTGRGEKLFF. CDR3 nucleotide sequence: TGCGCCAGCAGCTCCCGGACAGGGAGGGGGGAAAAACTGTTTTTT.

The chain uses TRBV6-6 and TRBJ1-5; TRBD1 agrees at 8 bases. Germline trimming cut 2 bases from V and 4 bases from J; bases unmatched to any gene: 1. CDR1 and CDR2 (germline): MNHNY, SVGAGI (reference sequence). The CDR3 has 14 residues. The CDR3 is CASSYGDRNQPQHF. CDR3 nucleotide sequence: TGTGCCAGCAGTTACGGGGACAGGAATCAGCCCCAGCATTTT.

The chain combines TRBV2 with TRBJ1-1, with D tentatively TRBD1 (6 bases). The germline V gene encodes CDR1 SNHLY and CDR2 FYNNEI. The CDR3 is 16 residues long. The germline V and J ends were trimmed by 5 bases and 1 base, with 17 bases remaining between them. Here the CDR3 DNA reads TGTGCCAGCAGTCAAACAGGGAGGGTGGGGAACACTGAAGCTTTCTTT. Translated: CASSQTGRVGNTEAFF. The whole variable domain, filled in from reference TRBV2 and TRBJ1-1, reads EPEVTQTPSHQVTQMGQEVILRCVPISNHLYFYWYRQILGQKVEFLVSFYNNEISEKSEIFDDQFSVERPDGSNFTLKIRSTKLEDSAMYFCASSQTGRVGNTEAFFGQGTRLTVV.

The rearrangement uses TRBV28 and TRBJ2-7; TRBD2 matches 11 bases. The CDR3 has 16 residues. V trimming: 5 bases; J trimming: 0 bases; junction bases outside the gene matches: 6. Germline CDR1 reads MDHEN; CDR2 reads SYDVKM. CDR3: CASSGTSGGYSYEQYF. In DNA, the CDR3 is TGTGCCAGCAGTGGAACTAGCGGGGGTTACTCCTACGAGCAGTACTTC.

This chain connects TRBV7-6 to TRBJ1-5; D is undetermined. Germline V gene data show CDR1 as SGHVS and CDR2 as FNYEAQ. CDR3 length equals 12 residues. The ends were cut back, 6 bases at V and 3 bases at J, with 6 bases in the middle. CDR3 DNA: TGTGCCAGCAGATCCTACAATCAGCCCCAGCATTTT. This codes for CASRSYNQPQHF. Filled out from reference TRBV7-6 and TRBJ1-5, the complete variable domain reads GAGVSQSPRYKVTKRGQDVALRCDPISGHVSLYWYRQALGQGPEFLTYFNYEAQQDKSGLPNDRFSAERPEGSISTLTIQRTEQRDSAMYRCASRSYNQPQHFGDGTRLSIL.